The next 14 T cell receptor beta chains were all read from a single sample in a study of T cell responses to AZD1222 COVID-19 vaccine. Some clones are missing from TCRdb's copy, which holds only in-frame ones; the method was immunoSEQ multiplex PCR. The data hold 200,000 to 300,000 clones, with more than 80% observed a single time. The specimen comprised peripheral blood, sampled on day 0 of AZD1222 vaccination. These TCRs come from an adult in good health.

This chain joins TRBV2 and TRBJ2-1; D ambiguous. CDR3 length equals 10 residues. Trimming took off 6 bases at V and 12 bases at J, with 9 bases between the two ends. Germline V gives CDR1 SNHLY, CDR2 FYNNEI. CDR3 sequence reads: CASSLLGQFF. As DNA, the CDR3 is TGTGCCAGCAGCCTACTTGGGCAGTTCTTC.

The table lists this clone with a count of one. The rearrangement joins TRBV4-2 to TRBJ2-7; D is perhaps TRBD1 (6 bases). The CDR3 is 14 residues long. Germline CDR1 LGHNA, CDR2 YNFKEQ. V lost 4 bases and J 3 bases, leaving 13 bases between the germline ends. CDR3 sequence (DNA): TGTGCCAGCAGCCGCAACGGACAGTACTACGAGCAGTACTTC. Residues: CASSRNGQYYEQYF.

This sequence joins TRBV7-8 and TRBJ2-3; weak D call: TRBD2 (6 bases). There are 15 residues in the CDR3. The V gene lost 1 base and the J gene lost 2 bases, with 10 bases spanning the gap. The germline V gene encodes CDR1 SGHVS and CDR2 FQNEAQ. CDR3 coding DNA: TGTGCCAGCAGCTTAGACCCGGGAGTCACAGATACGCAGTATTTT. Encoded protein: CASSLDPGVTDTQYF.

This chain connects TRBV19 to TRBJ2-3; D ambiguous. V was trimmed by 7 bases and J by 3 bases, leaving 14 bases between them. This CDR3 has 14 amino acids. Germline V lookup: CDR1 LNHDA, CDR2 SQIVND (reference sequence). Written as DNA, the CDR3 is TGTGCCAGTAAGGATTGGGGTGGGACAGATACGCAGTATTTT. This sequence encodes CASKDWGGTDTQYF. The whole variable domain, remainder taken from reference TRBV19 and TRBJ2-3, is DGGITQSPKYLFRKEGQNVTLSCEQNLNHDAMYWYRQDPGQGLRLIYYSQIVNDFQKGDIAEGYSVSREKKESFPLTVTSAQKNPTAFYLCASKDWGGTDTQYFGPGTRLTVL.

The J gene is TRBJ2-3, the V gene TRBV7-9, with TRBD2 matching 10 bases. The V and J ends lost 2 bases and 1 base, in that order; junction bases with no gene match: 9. This CDR3 spans 18 amino acids. From germline, CDR1 is SEHNR and CDR2 FQNEAQ (reference sequence). CDR3 coding DNA: TGTGCCAGCAGCTTAAGAGCGGGGGGGCCGATTGGCACAGATACGCAGTATTTT. Residues: CASSLRAGGPIGTDTQYF.

This clone has only one observation. The J gene is TRBJ1-4, the V gene TRBV5-1, with D unresolved. Looked up from germline, CDR1 is SGHRS and CDR2 is YFSETQ. With 4 bases removed from V and 4 bases from J, the gap between germline ends came to 14 bases. The CDR3 runs 15 residues. The CDR3, as DNA: TGCGCCAGCAGCCCACTGGACCCTTTTAATGAAAAACTGTTTTTT. This sequence encodes CASSPLDPFNEKLFF.

The rearrangement joins TRBV11-2 to TRBJ1-4; D unclear. From germline, CDR1 is SGHAT and CDR2 FQNNGV. The CDR3 is made up of 13 amino acids. Trimming left V 1 base short and J 8 bases short, with 8 bases between. The CDR3 DNA reads TGTGCCAGCAGCTTAGGATCAGCAGAAAAACTGTTTTTT. This encodes CASSLGSAEKLFF.

A note on this clone: The same CDR3 is also encoded by other DNA sequences in this sample. The chain joins TRBV7-2 to TRBJ2-7; unclear D gene. The CDR3 is 14 residues long. Germline assignment: CDR1 SGHTA and CDR2 FQGNSA. Trimming shortened V by 1 base and J by 0 bases, and 7 bases separated the two germline ends. The DNA for the CDR3 is TGTGCCAGCAGCTTAGGGCTCTCCTCCTACGAGCAGTACTTC. Translation gives CASSLGLSSYEQYF.

The chain carries TRBV5-1 and TRBJ2-5; 7 bases agree with TRBD1. The CDR3 contains 14 residues. Trimming took 0 bases from V and 3 from J; bases not matched to a gene: 2. From germline, CDR1 is SGHRS and CDR2 YFSETQ. CDR3 in DNA: TGCGCCAGCAGCTTGGGGGACAGCGAAGAGACCCAGTACTTC. Protein sequence: CASSLGDSEETQYF.

On this clone: Other DNA sequences in the same sample also yield this CDR3. CDR3 in DNA: TGTGCCAGCAGTGAGGCCCGCTACGAGCAGTACTTC. Its protein product is CASSEARYEQYF. The J gene is TRBJ2-7, the V gene TRBV6-1; D remains ambiguous. The CDR3 runs 12 residues. From germline, CDR1 is MNHNS and CDR2 SASEGT. The V and J ends lost 3 bases and 3 bases respectively, with 6 bases between them.

CDR3 residues: CASSLTSGAGGELFF. DNA for the CDR3: TGCGCCAGCAGCTTGACTAGCGGGGCTGGTGGGGAGCTGTTTTTT. The chain links TRBV5-1 to TRBJ2-2, with 10 bases aligning to TRBD2. CDR1 is SGHRS, CDR2 YFSETQ, per germline. CDR3 size: 15 residues. The junction had 5 bases not matched to a gene; V was cut back by 1 base and J by 8 bases.

Regarding this clone: Sequence at one end of the junction differs from germline and may be a read error. This sequence joins TRBV6-5 and TRBJ2-1, with D possibly TRBD1 on 5 matching bases. The CDR3 length is 14 residues. Germline CDR1 reads MNHEY; CDR2 reads SVGAGI. The CDR3 nucleotides read TGTGCCAGCAGTTACTCGAAGGGGTACAAAGAGCAGTTCTTC. Translated, it gives CASSYSKGYKEQFF.

The rearrangement links TRBV28 to TRBJ2-4; 8 positions match TRBD1. The CDR3 loop spans 14 amino acids. V lost 6 bases and J lost 4; bases outside the gene matches: 5. The germline V gene has CDR1 MDHEN and CDR2 SYDVKM. CDR3 in amino acids: CASSLGQAKNIQYF. CDR3 bases: TGTGCCAGCAGCCTGGGACAGGCTAAAAACATTCAGTACTTC.

The chain has TRBV3-1 (or the pseudogene TRBV3-2) and TRBJ2-7; D may be TRBD1 (6 bases). The CDR3 sequence is 14 residues long. Germline V lookup: CDR1 LGHDT, CDR2 YNNKEL (reference sequence). The ends were cut back, 1 base at V and 2 bases at J, with 9 bases in the middle. The CDR3 reads CASSQGGPTYEQYF. CDR3 in DNA: TGTGCCAGCAGCCAAGGGGGGCCCACCTACGAGCAGTACTTC.